Listed here are 31 T cell receptor beta chains from one sample, sequenced in a study of control samples from healthy donors and cancer patients. Clones were sequenced by immunoSEQ multiplex PCR, and TCRdb holds only the in-frame ones, with some missing. The data contain 60,000 to 75,000 clones, 84% of them singletons. The material sequenced was blood. The receptor source for this set is a man aged 45-60 years in good health.

The genes are TRBV9 and TRBJ2-3, with D maybe TRBD2 (5 bases). Between the trimmed V and J ends, which lost 2 bases and 3 bases, there was a span of 13 bases. The CDR3 is 15 residues long. Germline V gene lookup returns CDR1 SGDLS and CDR2 YYNGEE. This CDR3 reads CASSVRARGTDTQYF. As DNA, the CDR3 is TGTGCCAGCAGCGTCCGGGCACGGGGTACAGATACGCAGTATTTT.

The chain recombines TRBV27 with TRBJ1-1, with D unclear. This CDR3 comprises 13 residues. V lost 7 bases, J lost 0 bases, and 9 bases lay in between. In germline, CDR1 is MNHEY, CDR2 SMNVEV (reference sequence). For the CDR3, the DNA is TGTGCCAGCATGGGCGGATTGAACACTGAAGCTTTCTTT. Translated: CASMGGLNTEAFF.

The chain has TRBV19 and TRBJ1-1; D remains unclear. The CDR3 consists of 12 residues. Germline V gene lookup returns CDR1 LNHDA and CDR2 SQIVND (reference sequence). V lost 6 bases, J lost 2 bases, and 7 bases lay in between. The CDR3: CASRRLNTEAFF. The CDR3 DNA follows: TGTGCCAGTAGAAGACTAAACACTGAAGCTTTCTTT.

The chain combines TRBV4-2 with TRBJ2-3; no clear D gene. Trimming left V 1 base short and J 0 bases short, with 5 bases between. The length of the CDR3 is 14 residues. Germline loops: CDR1 LGHNA, CDR2 YNFKEQ. The CDR3 DNA reads TGTGCCAGCAGCCAAGCGGAGAGCACAGATACGCAGTATTTT. It translates to CASSQAESTDTQYF.

This clone occurred a few times. This chain joins TRBV5-1 and TRBJ1-2; 9 nucleotides match TRBD1. The V and J ends lost 4 bases and 5 bases, in that order; junction bases with no gene match: 12. CDR1 SGHRS and CDR2 YFSETQ come from the germline V gene. The CDR3 runs 16 residues. In nucleotides, the CDR3 is TGCGCCAGCAGCAACGGGACAGGGTTTTTAGGGTATGGCTACACCTTC. Translation: CASSNGTGFLGYGYTF. Supplemented by reference TRBV5-1 and TRBJ1-2, the full variable domain reads KAGVTQTPRYLIKTRGQQVTLSCSPISGHRSVSWYQQTPGQGLQFLFEYFSETQRNKGNFPGRFSGRQFSNSRSEMNVSTLELGDSALYLCASSNGTGFLGYGYTFGSGTRLTVV.

The gene calls are TRBV25-1 and TRBJ1-3; D is uncertain. V lost 5 bases and J 1 base, leaving 6 bases between the germline ends. CDR1 is MGHDK, CDR2 SYGVNS, per germline. The CDR3 extends over 13 amino acids. Here the CDR3 DNA reads TGTGCCAGCAGTCTACAGTCTGGAAACACCATATATTTT. As protein: CASSLQSGNTIYF.

The chain recombines TRBV4-1 with TRBJ1-5; 8 nucleotides match TRBD1. Germline CDR1 MGHRA, CDR2 YSYEKL. The junction had 18 bases not matched to a gene; V was cut back by 4 bases and J by 1 base. The CDR3 sequence is 20 residues long. CDR3 sequence: CASSLQDRALLRPSNQPQHF. As DNA, the CDR3 is TGCGCCAGCAGCCTTCAGGACAGGGCTCTCCTAAGACCAAGCAATCAGCCCCAGCATTTT.

A few counts support this clone. The chain uses TRBV11-2 and TRBJ1-5; D is ambiguous. The V gene lost 0 bases and the J gene lost 4 bases, with 4 bases spanning the gap. The CDR3 length is 13 residues. The germline gives CDR1 SGHAT, CDR2 FQNNGV. The CDR3 sequence is CASSLELNQPQHF. CDR3 DNA: TGTGCCAGCAGCTTAGAACTAAATCAGCCCCAGCATTTT.

J is TRBJ1-4 and V is TRBV4-3; D may be TRBD1 (5 bases). CDR3 size: 18 residues. Per germline, CDR1 LGHNA and CDR2 YSLEER. The V end lost 0 bases, the J end lost 0 bases, and 14 bases lay between the germline ends. The CDR3 DNA follows: TGCGCCAGCAGCCAAGATGAACTTGGGGCGGCAACTAATGAAAAACTGTTTTTT. This sequence encodes CASSQDELGAATNEKLFF.

This clone was counted a single time. The rearrangement links TRBV7-3 to TRBJ2-3; 8 bases fit TRBD2. Germline V gene data show CDR1 as SGHTA and CDR2 as FQGTGA. The CDR3 runs to 14 residues. The junction had 2 bases not matched to a gene; V was cut back by 5 bases and J by 1 base. The CDR3 bases are TGTGCCAGCAGCAATAGCGGGGGCACAGATACGCAGTATTTT. It is translated as CASSNSGGTDTQYF.

The CDR3 DNA reads TGTGCCAGCAGTTACTCTGTGGACTATGGCTACACCTTC. Translation: CASSYSVDYGYTF. V and J are TRBV6-2 or TRBV6-3 and TRBJ1-2; D ambiguous. Germline-derived CDR1 and CDR2 are MNHEY and SVGEGT. The V end was cut by 0 bases, the J end by 3 bases, with 5 bases between. CDR3 length: 13 amino acids.

The chain carries TRBV7-8 and TRBJ1-2; the D is unclear. The germline gives CDR1 SGHVS, CDR2 FQNEAQ. The CDR3 has 14 residues. The V gene lost 0 bases and the J gene lost 4 bases, with 9 bases spanning the gap. The CDR3 sequence is CASSLAASRYGYTF. CDR3 bases: TGTGCCAGCAGCTTAGCCGCAAGTCGCTATGGCTACACCTTC.

The chain links TRBV29-1 to TRBJ2-7; 15 bases are shared with TRBD2. This CDR3 comprises 14 residues. Germline V CDR1 and CDR2: SQVTM, ANQGSEA. Trimming removed 7 bases from V and 6 bases from J; junction bases left unmatched: 7. The CDR3 protein is CSGSGLAGGTEQYF. CDR3 DNA: TGCAGCGGTTCCGGACTAGCGGGGGGGACCGAGCAGTACTTC.

This clone was recorded only once. The rearrangement uses TRBV30 and TRBJ1-3; D call uncertain. Germline loops: CDR1 GTSNPN, CDR2 SVGIG (reference sequence). Trimming took off 3 bases at V and 0 bases at J, with 15 bases between the two ends. The CDR3 length is 16 residues. The CDR3 sequence is CAWSQTGGYSGNTIYF. The CDR3 nucleotides are TGTGCCTGGAGCCAAACCGGCGGATACTCTGGAAACACCATATATTTT.

This chain joins TRBV15 and TRBJ1-4; 11 bases align to TRBD1. CDR1 is LNHNV and CDR2 is YYDKDF in the germline V gene (reference sequence). This CDR3 comprises 15 residues. After removal of 1 base from V and 8 bases from J, the junction contained 3 bases not matched to a gene. The CDR3 nucleotides read TGTGCCACCAGCAGAGTCGGGACAGGGGGAGAAAAACTGTTTTTT. This encodes CATSRVGTGGEKLFF.

This clone has only one observation. The rearrangement links TRBV12-3 or TRBV12-4 to TRBJ1-1; D remains ambiguous. V was pared by 5 bases and J by 0 bases, with 7 bases between. CDR3 length: 13 amino acids. In DNA, the CDR3 is TGTGCCAGCAGTCTCTCCTTGAACACTGAAGCTTTCTTT. It yields the protein CASSLSLNTEAFF.

The chain carries TRBV5-1 and TRBJ1-2; TRBD1 agrees at 9 bases. The CDR3 totals 17 residues. The trim removed 0 bases at V and 8 bases at J, leaving 14 bases unmatched. In germline, CDR1 is SGHRS, CDR2 YFSETQ. The CDR3: CASSLGTGVWEIGGYTF. The CDR3 DNA follows: TGCGCCAGCAGCTTGGGGACAGGGGTTTGGGAAATTGGCGGCTACACCTTC.

This chain connects TRBV27 to TRBJ2-7, with D tentatively TRBD1 (6 bases). This CDR3 region has 16 residues. V lost 3 bases, J lost 1 base, and 16 bases lay in between. In germline, CDR1 is MNHEY, CDR2 SMNVEV (reference sequence). CDR3 region: CASSFLRGASSYEQYF. The CDR3 DNA sequence: TGTGCCAGCAGTTTCCTCAGGGGCGCCTCTTCCTACGAGCAGTACTTC.

The genes are TRBV6-5 and TRBJ2-7; 10 positions agree with TRBD1. The germline gives CDR1 MNHEY, CDR2 SVGAGI. The CDR3 spans 13 residues. V shed 8 bases and J 1 base; nucleotides not matched to a gene: 2. CDR3 amino acids: CASRDRGSYEQYF. The CDR3 nucleotides are TGTGCCAGCCGGGACAGGGGTTCCTACGAGCAGTACTTC.

The chain recombines TRBV18 with TRBJ2-2, with 7 bases that match TRBD1. The CDR3 totals 15 residues. Looked up from germline, CDR1 is KGHSH and CDR2 is LQKENI. V was pared by 6 bases and J by 1 base, with 5 bases of the junction left unmatched. Written as DNA, the CDR3 is TGTGCCAGCTCTCGACAGGGTATGAACACCGGGGAGCTGTTTTTT. Residues: CASSRQGMNTGELFF.

The CDR3 nucleotides are TGTGCCAGCAGCCGGGGGGCGGGAGTAGAGACCCAGTACTTC. Translation gives CASSRGAGVETQYF. The gene calls are TRBV5-4 and TRBJ2-5; D perhaps matches TRBD2 (7 bases). V lost 4 bases, J lost 4 bases, and 14 bases lay in between. CDR3 length: 14 residues. Germline values: CDR1 SGHNT, CDR2 YYREEE (reference sequence).

This rearrangement joins TRBV7-2 to TRBJ2-7; 14 positions agree with TRBD2. The CDR3 runs 14 residues. Per germline, CDR1 SGHTA and CDR2 FQGNSA. J lost 7 bases, V lost 5 bases, and 4 bases had no gene match. CDR3 nucleotide sequence: TGTGCCAGCAGCCTCGGGACTAGCGGGGGTGAGCAGTACTTC. Its translation: CASSLGTSGGEQYF.

This sequence joins TRBV29-1 and TRBJ2-7; D gene uncertain. The CDR3 has 16 amino acids. With 1 base removed from V and 0 bases from J, the gap between germline ends came to 16 bases. In germline, CDR1 is SQVTM, CDR2 ANQGSEA. CDR3 in amino acids: CSVEGDAITVSYEQYF. The CDR3 region has the DNA TGCAGCGTTGAAGGGGATGCGATTACTGTCTCCTACGAGCAGTACTTC.

The chain couples TRBV5-1 to TRBJ1-4, with TRBD1 identical over 9 bases. CDR1 is SGHRS, CDR2 YFSETQ, per germline. The CDR3 loop spans 15 amino acids. Trimming took 1 base from V and 5 from J; bases not matched to a gene: 3. The CDR3 DNA reads as TGCGCCAGCAGCTTGTACGGGACAGGGAATGAAAAACTGTTTTTT. It is translated as CASSLYGTGNEKLFF.

The sample holds a few counts of this clone. The V and J genes are TRBV19 and TRBJ2-1, with 10 bases matching TRBD2. Trimming cost V 1 base and J 0 bases; bases outside gene matches: 6. The CDR3 runs to 18 residues. Germline V gives CDR1 LNHDA, CDR2 SQIVND (reference sequence). CDR3 in DNA: TGTGCCAGTAGTATAGCCCTCGCTAGCGGGAGCTCCTACAATGAGCAGTTCTTC. Encoded protein: CASSIALASGSSYNEQFF.

The V gene is TRBV19, the J gene TRBJ2-3; 8 nucleotides align to TRBD1. The CDR3 has 15 residues. In germline, CDR1 is LNHDA, CDR2 SQIVND (reference sequence). With V trimmed by 7 bases and J by 3 bases, 9 bases remained unmatched. The DNA of the CDR3 is TGTGCCAGTATTGCGAGACAGGGGTTAACAGATACGCAGTATTTT. Its protein product is CASIARQGLTDTQYF.

The chain couples TRBV4-3 to TRBJ2-7; D call uncertain. This CDR3 comprises 15 residues. With 0 bases removed from V and 2 bases from J, the gap between germline ends came to 11 bases. Germline V gives CDR1 LGHNA, CDR2 YSLEER. The CDR3 DNA is TGCGCCAGCAGCCAAGAAGGCAGTTTGGCCTACGAGCAGTACTTC. It codes for CASSQEGSLAYEQYF.

The gene calls are TRBV7-2 and TRBJ1-3; possible D gene TRBD1, 5 bases. Trimming took off 5 bases at V and 3 bases at J, with 14 bases between the two ends. The CDR3 consists of 15 residues. Looked up from germline, CDR1 is SGHTA and CDR2 is FQGNSA. The CDR3 reads CASSPTRVNGNTIYF. CDR3 bases: TGTGCCAGCAGCCCTACCAGGGTCAATGGAAACACCATATATTTT.

This chain connects TRBV28 to TRBJ1-1, with D unresolved. Germline CDR1 reads MDHEN; CDR2 reads SYDVKM. CDR3 length: 12 residues. Trimming pared 10 bases from V and 4 bases from J, leaving 13 bases between. CDR3 loop: CATRVVGTEAFF. The CDR3 coding sequence is TGTGCCACCCGTGTTGTGGGCACTGAAGCTTTCTTT.

This clone was picked up a small number of times. This chain joins TRBV5-5 and TRBJ2-7; the D is unclear. This CDR3 contains 15 residues. Trimming took 0 bases from V and 0 from J, leaving 10 bases between them. CDR1 and CDR2 from the germline V gene are SGHKS and YYEKEE (reference sequence). CDR3 coding DNA: TGTGCCAGCAGCTTGGGGGATACGATCTCCTACGAGCAGTACTTC. Its translation: CASSLGDTISYEQYF. The whole variable domain, filled in from reference TRBV5-5 and TRBJ2-7, reads DAGVTQSPTHLIKTRGQQVTLRCSPISGHKSVSWYQQVLGQGPQFIFQYYEKEERGRGNFPDRFSARQFPNYSSELNVNALLLGDSALYLCASSLGDTISYEQYFGPGTRLTVT.

This sequence joins TRBV3-1 (or the pseudogene TRBV3-2) and TRBJ2-4; D possibly corresponds to TRBD2 (7 bases). Germline CDR1 and CDR2: LGHDT and YNNKEL (reference sequence). This CDR3 contains 21 residues. The V end was cut by 3 bases, the J end by 0 bases, with 27 bases between. In DNA form, the CDR3 reads TGTGCCAGCAGCCAGGCCTGCCGGGGGGCTGCGGGCACCCTAGCCAAAAACATTCAGTACTTC. Protein: CASSQACRGAAGTLAKNIQYF.